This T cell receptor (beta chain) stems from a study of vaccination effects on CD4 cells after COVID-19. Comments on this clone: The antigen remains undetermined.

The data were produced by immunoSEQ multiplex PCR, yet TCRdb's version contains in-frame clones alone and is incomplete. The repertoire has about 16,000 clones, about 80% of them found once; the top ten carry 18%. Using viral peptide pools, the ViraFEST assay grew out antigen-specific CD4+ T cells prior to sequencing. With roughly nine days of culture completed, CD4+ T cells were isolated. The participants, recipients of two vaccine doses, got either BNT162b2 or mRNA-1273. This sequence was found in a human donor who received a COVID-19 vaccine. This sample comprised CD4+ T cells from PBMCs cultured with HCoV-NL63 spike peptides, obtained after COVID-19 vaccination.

CDR3 nucleotide sequence: TGTGCCAGCAGCCGTACTTACTCTAGCGGCCCATTTTTCAATGAGCAGTTCTTC. It codes for CASSRTYSSGPFFNEQFF. V is TRBV28 and J is TRBJ2-1; 7 nucleotides match TRBD2. Looked up from germline, CDR1 is MDHEN and CDR2 is SYDVKM. The CDR3 is made up of 18 amino acids. V lost 6 bases, J lost 6 bases, and 20 bases stayed unmatched.